This TCR beta chain was identified in a study of human T cells and chemical hapten exposure. Study details: Women made up most patients, who had alopecia areata, totalis or universalis.

As to time point: pre-sensitization, week 0. As for treatment: therapeutic diphenylcyclopropenone sensitization with weekly scalp DPC. The V end lost 5 bases, the J end lost 2 bases, and 15 bases lay between the germline ends. This CDR3 has 14 amino acids. Germline-derived CDR1 and CDR2 are DFQATT and SNEGSKA (reference sequence). Unique molecular identifiers were affixed to discrete cDNA molecules within the library. TCRdb re-called the RACE reads with MiXCR, one entry per CDR3 protein. The profile covers about 180,000 distinct CDR3 sequences, with around 30% appearing a single time and less than 3% taken by the ten largest.

The sequence derives from a woman younger than 45 with alopecia areata. Some clones in this sample may be carry-over from other donors' samples. V and J are TRBV20-1 and TRBJ2-5; no clear D. The sample here was whole blood, taken in connection with sensitization to the hapten diphenylcyclopropenone (DPC). The CDR3 region is CSAARANRQETQYF. CDR3 sequence (DNA): TGCAGTGCTGCCCGAGCGAACCGACAAGAGACCCAGTACTTC.